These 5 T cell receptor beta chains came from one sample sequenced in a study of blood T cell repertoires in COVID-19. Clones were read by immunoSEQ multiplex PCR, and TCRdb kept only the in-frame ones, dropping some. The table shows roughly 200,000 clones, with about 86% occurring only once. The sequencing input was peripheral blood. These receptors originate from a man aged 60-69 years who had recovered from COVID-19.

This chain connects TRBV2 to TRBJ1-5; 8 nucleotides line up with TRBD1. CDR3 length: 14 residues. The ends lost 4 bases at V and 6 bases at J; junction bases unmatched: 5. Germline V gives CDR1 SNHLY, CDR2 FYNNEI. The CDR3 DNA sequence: TGTGCCAGCAGTGGGACAGGGAGCGGTCAGCCCCAGCATTTT. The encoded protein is CASSGTGSGQPQHF. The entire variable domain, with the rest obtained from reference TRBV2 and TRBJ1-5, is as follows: EPEVTQTPSHQVTQMGQEVILRCVPISNHLYFYWYRQILGQKVEFLVSFYNNEISEKSEIFDDQFSVERPDGSNFTLKIRSTKLEDSAMYFCASSGTGSGQPQHFGDGTRLSIL.

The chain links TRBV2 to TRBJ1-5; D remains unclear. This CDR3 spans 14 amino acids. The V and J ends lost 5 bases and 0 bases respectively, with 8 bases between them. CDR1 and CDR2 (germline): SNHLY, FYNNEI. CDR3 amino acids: CASSTDNSNQPQHF. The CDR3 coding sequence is TGTGCCAGCAGTACAGATAATAGCAATCAGCCCCAGCATTTT.

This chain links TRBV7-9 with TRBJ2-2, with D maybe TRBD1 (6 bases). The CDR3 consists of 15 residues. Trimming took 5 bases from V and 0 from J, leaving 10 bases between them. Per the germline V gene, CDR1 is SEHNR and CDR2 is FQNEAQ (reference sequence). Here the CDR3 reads CASSPDSTNTGELFF. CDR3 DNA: TGTGCCAGCAGCCCGGACAGCACGAACACCGGGGAGCTGTTTTTT.

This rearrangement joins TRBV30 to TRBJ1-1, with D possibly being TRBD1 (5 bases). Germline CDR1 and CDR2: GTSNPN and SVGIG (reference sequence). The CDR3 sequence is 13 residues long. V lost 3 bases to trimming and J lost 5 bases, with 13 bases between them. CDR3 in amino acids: CAWRQVSRTEAFF. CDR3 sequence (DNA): TGTGCCTGGAGACAGGTTTCAAGAACTGAAGCTTTCTTT.

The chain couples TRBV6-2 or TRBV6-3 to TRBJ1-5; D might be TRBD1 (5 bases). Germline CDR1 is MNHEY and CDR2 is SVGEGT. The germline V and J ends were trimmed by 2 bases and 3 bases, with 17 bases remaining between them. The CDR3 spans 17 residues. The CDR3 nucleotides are TGTGCCAGCAGTTACGGCCCCAAACAGGCGACCAATCAGCCCCAGCATTTT. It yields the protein CASSYGPKQATNQPQHF.